This T cell receptor (beta chain) derives from a study of cytomegalovirus exposure and HLA in healthy donors. Germline V gene sequence: CDR1 MNHEY, CDR2 SMNVEV (reference sequence). Between the trimmed V and J ends, which lost 4 bases and 0 bases, there was a span of 9 bases. The CDR3 has 14 amino acids. The study ran its PCR with 60 Vbeta and 13 Jbeta primers. Sequenced by immunoSEQ multiplex PCR; TCRdb stores in-frame clones only, minus some. The sample has tens of thousands of clones; roughly 67% are singletons. Sequencing input: PBMCs. This clonotype was obtained from a woman aged 45-60 years in good health and CMV-seropositive. The chain has TRBV27 and TRBJ1-1; D might be TRBD1 (5 bases). In DNA form, the CDR3 reads TGTGCCAGCAGTTCACAGGCGTTGAACACTGAAGCTTTCTTT. Its protein product is CASSSQALNTEAFF.